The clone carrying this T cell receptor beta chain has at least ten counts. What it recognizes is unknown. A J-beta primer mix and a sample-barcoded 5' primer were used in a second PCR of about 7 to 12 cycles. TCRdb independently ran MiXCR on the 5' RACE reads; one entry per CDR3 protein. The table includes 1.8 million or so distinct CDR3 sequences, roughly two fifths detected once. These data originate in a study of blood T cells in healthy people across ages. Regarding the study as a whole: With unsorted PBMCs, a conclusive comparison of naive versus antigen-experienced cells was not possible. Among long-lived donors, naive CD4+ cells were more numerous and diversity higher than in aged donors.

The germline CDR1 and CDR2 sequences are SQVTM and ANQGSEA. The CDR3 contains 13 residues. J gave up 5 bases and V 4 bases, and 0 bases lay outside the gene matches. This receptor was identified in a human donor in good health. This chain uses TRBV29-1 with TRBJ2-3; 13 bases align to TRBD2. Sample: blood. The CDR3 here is CSVGTSGGDTQYF. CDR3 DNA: TGCAGCGTTGGGACTAGCGGGGGAGATACGCAGTATTTT.